This TCR beta chain was sequenced for a study of blood T cells in healthy people across ages. Findings and limits, study-wide: TCR beta diversity per million T cells fell roughly linearly with age.

The sample providers were healthy Caucasian people from Russia, aged about 6 to 90. This clonotype was counted a few times. Its antigen is still unknown. The germline CDR1 and CDR2 sequences are MNHEY and SMNVEV (reference sequence). The CDR3 is made up of 15 amino acids. After removal of 7 bases from V and 5 bases from J, the junction contained 7 bases not matched to a gene. A second PCR, run for roughly 7 to 11 cycles, used a sample-barcoded 5' primer plus a J-beta primer mix. TCRdb called the 5' RACE reads again in MiXCR, with one record for every CDR3 protein. The sample consists of 650,000 to 800,000 distinct CDR3 sequences, about 50% of them appearing once.

The receptor comes from an elderly woman in good health. This chain uses TRBV27 with TRBJ1-5, with 11 bases identical to TRBD1. Sequencing was carried out using blood. CDR3 region: CASTRTGGMHQPQHF. The DNA for the CDR3 is TGTGCCAGCACGAGGACAGGGGGCATGCATCAGCCCCAGCATTTT.